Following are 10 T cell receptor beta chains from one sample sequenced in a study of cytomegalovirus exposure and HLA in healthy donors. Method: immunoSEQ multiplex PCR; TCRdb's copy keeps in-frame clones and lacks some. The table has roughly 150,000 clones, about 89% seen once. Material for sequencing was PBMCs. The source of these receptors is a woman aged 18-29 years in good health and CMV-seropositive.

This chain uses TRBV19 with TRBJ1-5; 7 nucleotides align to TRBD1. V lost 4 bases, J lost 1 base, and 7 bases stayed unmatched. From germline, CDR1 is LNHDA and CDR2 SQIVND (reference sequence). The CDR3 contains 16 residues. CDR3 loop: CASSTEGQISNQPQHF. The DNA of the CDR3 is TGTGCCAGTAGTACGGAGGGACAGATAAGCAATCAGCCCCAGCATTTT.

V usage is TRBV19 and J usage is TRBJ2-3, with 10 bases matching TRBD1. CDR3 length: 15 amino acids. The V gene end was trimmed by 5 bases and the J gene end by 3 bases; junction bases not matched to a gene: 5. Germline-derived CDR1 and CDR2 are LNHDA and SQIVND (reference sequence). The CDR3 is CASSPPGQGTDTQYF. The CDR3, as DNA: TGTGCCAGTAGTCCCCCGGGACAGGGGACAGATACGCAGTATTTT.

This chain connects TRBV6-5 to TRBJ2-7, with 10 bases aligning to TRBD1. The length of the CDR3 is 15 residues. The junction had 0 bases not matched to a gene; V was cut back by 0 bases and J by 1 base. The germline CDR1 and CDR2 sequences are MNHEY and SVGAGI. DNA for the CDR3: TGTGCCAGCAGTTACTCGGGACAGGGGTCCTACGAGCAGTACTTC. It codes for CASSYSGQGSYEQYF.

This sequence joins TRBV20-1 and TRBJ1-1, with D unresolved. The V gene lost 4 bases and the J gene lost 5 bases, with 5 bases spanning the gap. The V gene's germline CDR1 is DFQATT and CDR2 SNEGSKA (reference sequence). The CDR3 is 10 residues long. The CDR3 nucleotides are TGCAGTGCTATACGGACTGAAGCTTTCTTT. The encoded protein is CSAIRTEAFF.

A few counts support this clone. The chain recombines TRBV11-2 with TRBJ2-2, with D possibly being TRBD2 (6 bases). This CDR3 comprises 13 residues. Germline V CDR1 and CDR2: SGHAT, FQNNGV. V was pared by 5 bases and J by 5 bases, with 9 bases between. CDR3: CASSHGTTGELFF. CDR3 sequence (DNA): TGTGCCAGCAGCCACGGGACTACCGGGGAGCTGTTTTTT.

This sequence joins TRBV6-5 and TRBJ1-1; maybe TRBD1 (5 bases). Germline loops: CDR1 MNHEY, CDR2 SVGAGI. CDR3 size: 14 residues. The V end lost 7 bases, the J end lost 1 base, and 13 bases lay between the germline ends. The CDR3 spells CASNTRVANTEAFF. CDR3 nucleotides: TGTGCCAGCAACACCAGGGTGGCGAACACTGAAGCTTTCTTT.

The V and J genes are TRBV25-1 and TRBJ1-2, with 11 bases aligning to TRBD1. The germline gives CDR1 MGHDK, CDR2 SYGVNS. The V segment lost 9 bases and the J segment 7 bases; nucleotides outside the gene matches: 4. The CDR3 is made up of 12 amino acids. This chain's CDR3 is CASGQGALGYTF. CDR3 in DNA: TGTGCCAGTGGACAGGGGGCGCTTGGCTACACCTTC.

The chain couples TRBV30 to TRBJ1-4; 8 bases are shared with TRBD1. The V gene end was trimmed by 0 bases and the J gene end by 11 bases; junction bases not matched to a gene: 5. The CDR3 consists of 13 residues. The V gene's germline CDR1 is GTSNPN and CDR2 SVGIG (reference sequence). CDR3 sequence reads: CAWSVLDRDKLFF. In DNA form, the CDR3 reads TGTGCCTGGAGTGTGTTGGACAGGGATAAACTGTTTTTT.

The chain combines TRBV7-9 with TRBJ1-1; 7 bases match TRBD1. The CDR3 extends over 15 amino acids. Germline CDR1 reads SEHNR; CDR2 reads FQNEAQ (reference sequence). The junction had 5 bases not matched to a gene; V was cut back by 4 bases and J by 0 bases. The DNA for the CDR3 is TGTGCCAGCAGCTCCGGGACAGACATGAACACTGAAGCTTTCTTT. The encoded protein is CASSSGTDMNTEAFF.

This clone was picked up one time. CDR3 loop: CASSRRGTGYKSSYEQYF. In nucleotides, the CDR3 is TGTGCCAGCAGCAGAAGAGGGACAGGCTATAAGTCTTCCTACGAGCAGTACTTC. V gene TRBV11-3 combines with J gene TRBJ2-7, with 8 bases matching TRBD1. Trimming took 5 bases from V and 1 from J; bases not matched to a gene: 16. Germline V lookup: CDR1 SGHNT, CDR2 YENEEA. CDR3 length: 18 residues.